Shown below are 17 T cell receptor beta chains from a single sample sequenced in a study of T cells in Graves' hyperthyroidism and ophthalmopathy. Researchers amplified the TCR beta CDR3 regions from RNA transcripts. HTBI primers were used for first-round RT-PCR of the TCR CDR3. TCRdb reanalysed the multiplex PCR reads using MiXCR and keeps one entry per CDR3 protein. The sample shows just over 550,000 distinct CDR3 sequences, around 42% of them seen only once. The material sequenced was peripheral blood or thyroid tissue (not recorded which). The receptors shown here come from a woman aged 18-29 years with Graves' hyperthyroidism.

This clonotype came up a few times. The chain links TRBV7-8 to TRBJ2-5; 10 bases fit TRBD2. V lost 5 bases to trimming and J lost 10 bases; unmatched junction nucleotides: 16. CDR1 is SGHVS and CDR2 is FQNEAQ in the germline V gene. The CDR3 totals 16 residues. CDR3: CASSLRLAGGQDHQYF. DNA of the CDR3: TGTGCCAGCAGCCTAAGACTAGCGGGTGGCCAAGACCACCAGTACTTC.

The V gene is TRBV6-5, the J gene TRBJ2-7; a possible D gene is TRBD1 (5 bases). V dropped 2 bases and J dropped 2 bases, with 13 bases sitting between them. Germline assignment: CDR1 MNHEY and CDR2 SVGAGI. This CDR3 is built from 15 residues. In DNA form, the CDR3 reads TGTGCCAGCAGTTACCTGACAGCTGATGCCTACGAGCAGTACTTC. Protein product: CASSYLTADAYEQYF.

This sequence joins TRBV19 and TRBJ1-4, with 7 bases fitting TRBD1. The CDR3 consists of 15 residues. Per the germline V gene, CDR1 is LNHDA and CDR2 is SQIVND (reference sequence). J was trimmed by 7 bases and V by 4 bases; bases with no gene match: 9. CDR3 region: CASSTHRGFVEKLFF. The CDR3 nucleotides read TGTGCCAGTAGTACCCACAGGGGTTTCGTTGAAAAACTGTTTTTT. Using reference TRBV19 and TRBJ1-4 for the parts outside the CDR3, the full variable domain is DGGITQSPKYLFRKEGQNVTLSCEQNLNHDAMYWYRQDPGQGLRLIYYSQIVNDFQKGDIAEGYSVSREKKESFPLTVTSAQKNPTAFYLCASSTHRGFVEKLFFGSGTQLSVL.

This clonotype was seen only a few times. CDR3 nucleotide sequence: TGTGCCAGCAGTGCGGTGGGCAATCAGCCCCAGCATTTT. Translated: CASSAVGNQPQHF. This rearrangement joins TRBV6-1 to TRBJ1-5; D gene uncertain. CDR1 and CDR2 (germline): MNHNS, SASEGT. The CDR3 is 13 residues long. Trimming took 4 bases from V and 2 from J, leaving 6 bases between them.

The chain's CDR3 is CSVDSAEAFF. The CDR3 bases are TGCAGCGTTGACTCTGCTGAAGCTTTCTTT. V is TRBV29-1 and J is TRBJ1-1; D ambiguous. CDR3 size: 10 residues. The V end lost 3 bases, the J end lost 6 bases, and 5 bases lay between the germline ends. From germline, CDR1 is SQVTM and CDR2 ANQGSEA. The full variable domain, completed using reference TRBV29-1 and TRBJ1-1, is SAVISQKPSRDICQRGTSLTIQCQVDSQVTMMFWYRQQPGQSLTLIATANQGSEATYESGFVIDKFPISRPNLTFSTLTVSNMSPEDSSIYLCSVDSAEAFFGQGTRLTVV.

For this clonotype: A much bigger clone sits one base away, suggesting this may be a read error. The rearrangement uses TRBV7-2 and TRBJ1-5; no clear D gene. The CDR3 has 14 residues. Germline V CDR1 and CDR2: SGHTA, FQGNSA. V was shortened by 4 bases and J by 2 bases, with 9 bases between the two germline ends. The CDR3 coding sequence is TGTGCCAGCAGCTCGGTGAAGGGCAATCAGCCCCAGCATTTT. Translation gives CASSSVKGNQPQHF.

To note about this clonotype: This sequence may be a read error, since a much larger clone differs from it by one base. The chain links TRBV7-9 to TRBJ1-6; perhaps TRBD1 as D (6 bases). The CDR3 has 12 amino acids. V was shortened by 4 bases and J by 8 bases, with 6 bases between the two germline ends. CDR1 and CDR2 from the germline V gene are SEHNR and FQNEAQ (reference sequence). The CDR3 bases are TGTGCCAGCAGCTCAGGGGATTCACCCCTCCACTTT. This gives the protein CASSSGDSPLHF. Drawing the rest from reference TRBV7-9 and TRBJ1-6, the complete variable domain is DTGVSQNPRHKITKRGQNVTFRCDPISEHNRLYWYRQTLGQGPEFLTYFQNEAQLEKSRLLSDRFSAERPKGSFSTLEIQRTEQGDSAMYLCASSSGDSPLHFGNGTRLTVT.

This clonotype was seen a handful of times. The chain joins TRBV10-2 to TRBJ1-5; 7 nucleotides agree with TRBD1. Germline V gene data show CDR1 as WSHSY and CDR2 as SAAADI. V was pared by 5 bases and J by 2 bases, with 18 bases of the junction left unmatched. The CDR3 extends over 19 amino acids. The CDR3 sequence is CASSHLGTPRGRRNQPQHF. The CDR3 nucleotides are TGCGCCAGCAGTCACCTCGGGACCCCTAGGGGGCGACGCAATCAGCCCCAGCATTTT.

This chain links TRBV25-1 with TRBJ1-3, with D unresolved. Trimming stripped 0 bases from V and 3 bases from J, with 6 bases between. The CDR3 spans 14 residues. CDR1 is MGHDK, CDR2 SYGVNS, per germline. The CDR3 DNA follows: TGTGCCAGCAGTGAATATGGGTTTGGAAACACCATATATTTT. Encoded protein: CASSEYGFGNTIYF.

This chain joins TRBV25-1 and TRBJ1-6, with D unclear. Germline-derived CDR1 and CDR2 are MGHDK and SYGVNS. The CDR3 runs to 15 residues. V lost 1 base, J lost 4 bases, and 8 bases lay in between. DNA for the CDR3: TGTGCCAGCAGTGAATCCTGGCGATATAATTCACCCCTCCACTTT. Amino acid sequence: CASSESWRYNSPLHF.

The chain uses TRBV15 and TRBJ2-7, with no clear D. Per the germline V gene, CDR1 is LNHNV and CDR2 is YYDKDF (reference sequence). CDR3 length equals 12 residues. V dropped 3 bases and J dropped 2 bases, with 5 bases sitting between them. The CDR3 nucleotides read TGTGCCACCAGCAGCCAGACCTACGAGCAGTACTTC. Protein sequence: CATSSQTYEQYF.

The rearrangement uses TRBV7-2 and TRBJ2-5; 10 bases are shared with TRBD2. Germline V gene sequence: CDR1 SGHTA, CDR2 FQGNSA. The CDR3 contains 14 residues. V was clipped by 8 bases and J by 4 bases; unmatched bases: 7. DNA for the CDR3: TGTGCCAGCTCACCAGCTAGCGGGAGAGAGACCCAGTACTTC. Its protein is CASSPASGRETQYF.

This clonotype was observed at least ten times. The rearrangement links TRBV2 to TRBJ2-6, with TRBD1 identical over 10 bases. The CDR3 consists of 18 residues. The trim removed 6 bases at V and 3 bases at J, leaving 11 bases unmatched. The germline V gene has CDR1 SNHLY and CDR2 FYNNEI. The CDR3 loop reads CASRQQTGGSRGANVLTF. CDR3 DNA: TGTGCCAGCAGGCAACAGACAGGGGGCTCGCGTGGGGCCAACGTCCTGACTTTC.

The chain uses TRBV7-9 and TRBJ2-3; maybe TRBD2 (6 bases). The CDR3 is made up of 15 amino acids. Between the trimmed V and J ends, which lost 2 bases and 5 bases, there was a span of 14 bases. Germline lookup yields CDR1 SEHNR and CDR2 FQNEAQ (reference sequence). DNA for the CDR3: TGTGCCAGCAGCTTACCGGGAGTGGCGGGAGATACGCAGTATTTT. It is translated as CASSLPGVAGDTQYF.

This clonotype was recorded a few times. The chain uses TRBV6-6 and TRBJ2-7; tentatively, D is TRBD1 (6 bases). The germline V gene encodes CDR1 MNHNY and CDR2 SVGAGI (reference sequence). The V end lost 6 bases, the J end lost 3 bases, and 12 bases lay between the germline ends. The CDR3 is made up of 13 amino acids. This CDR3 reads CASSYRVYYEQYF. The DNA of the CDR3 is TGTGCCAGCAGCTACAGGGTTTACTACGAGCAGTACTTC.

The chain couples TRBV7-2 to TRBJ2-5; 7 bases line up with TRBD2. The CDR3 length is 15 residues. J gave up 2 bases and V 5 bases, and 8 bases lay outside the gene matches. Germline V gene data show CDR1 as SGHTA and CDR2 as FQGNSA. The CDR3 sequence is CASSHLSGGQETQYF. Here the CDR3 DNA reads TGTGCCAGCAGCCATCTATCCGGGGGGCAAGAGACCCAGTACTTC.

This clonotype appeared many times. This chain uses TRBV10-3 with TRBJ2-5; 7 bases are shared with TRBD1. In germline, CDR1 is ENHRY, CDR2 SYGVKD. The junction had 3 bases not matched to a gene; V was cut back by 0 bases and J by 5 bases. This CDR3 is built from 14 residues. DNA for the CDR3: TGTGCCATCAGTGAGTCGAAGACAGGGGAGACCCAGTACTTC. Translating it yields CAISESKTGETQYF.